Presented here are 28 T cell receptor beta chains from one specimen sequenced in a study of persistence of HIV-infected CD4 T cells. Their target antigens are unknown. Cells were stimulated with CMV-infected fibroblast lysates at 10 ug/mL. CD40L-negative CD69-negative CD45RO-high memory CD4+ T cells were sorted as populations depleted of antigen-responding cells. This was the immunoSEQ version 4 assay in survey mode. The table came from immunoSEQ multiplex PCR; TCRdb's copy has only in-frame clones and leaves some out. The sample lists tens of thousands of clones, around four fifths occurring once. Source: CD4+ T cells sorted from PBMCs after roughly 17-hour stimulation, taken from a patient who received antiretroviral therapy. These receptors came from an adult woman with HIV who was CMV-seropositive.

The V and J genes are TRBV5-1 and TRBJ1-1; 7 bases map to TRBD1. The CDR3 has 14 residues. Looked up from germline, CDR1 is SGHRS and CDR2 is YFSETQ. After removal of 0 bases from V and 4 bases from J, the junction contained 3 bases not matched to a gene. The CDR3 sequence is CASSLDRGGTEAFF. In DNA form, the CDR3 reads TGCGCCAGCAGCTTGGACAGGGGAGGCACTGAAGCTTTCTTT.

This clone was seen a handful of times. This chain connects TRBV4-1 to TRBJ1-3; TRBD1 aligns across 7 bases. This CDR3 is 17 amino acids long. J was trimmed by 5 bases and V by 0 bases; bases with no gene match: 10. Germline CDR1 MGHRA, CDR2 YSYEKL. This CDR3 is CASSQDGSGGGRNTIYF. The CDR3 DNA sequence: TGCGCCAGCAGCCAAGATGGTTCTGGAGGGGGCAGAAACACCATATATTTT.

V and J are TRBV3-1 (or the pseudogene TRBV3-2) and TRBJ1-6; 7 nucleotides match TRBD1. Germline V CDR1 and CDR2: LGHDT, YNNKEL (reference sequence). Trimming took 4 bases from V and 10 from J; bases not matched to a gene: 13. The CDR3 extends over 16 amino acids. Here the CDR3 DNA reads TGTGCCAGCAGCCCGAACCCACGGACAGGAGGATCACCCCTCCACTTT. This encodes CASSPNPRTGGSPLHF.

This sequence joins TRBV30 and TRBJ2-7; maybe TRBD1 (6 bases). CDR1 is GTSNPN and CDR2 is SVGIG in the germline V gene (reference sequence). This CDR3 is built from 15 residues. The V gene lost 2 bases and the J gene lost 3 bases, with 17 bases spanning the gap. In nucleotides, the CDR3 is TGTGCCTGGAGTCCCGTGGGCAGGGGTGACTACGAGCAGTACTTC. Translating gives CAWSPVGRGDYEQYF.

The gene calls are TRBV6-5 and TRBJ2-3; D not certain. Germline V CDR1 and CDR2: MNHEY, SVGAGI. This CDR3 is 13 amino acids long. Trimming left V 10 bases short and J 1 base short, with 12 bases between. The CDR3 sequence: CATRTSGTDTQYF. Here the CDR3 DNA reads TGTGCCACCCGCACCTCTGGCACAGATACGCAGTATTTT.

The V gene is TRBV5-1, the J gene TRBJ2-1, with 7 nucleotides matching TRBD1. From germline, CDR1 is SGHRS and CDR2 YFSETQ. The CDR3 has 13 amino acids. Germline trimming cut 4 bases from V and 5 bases from J; bases unmatched to any gene: 3. The CDR3 loop is CASSTGQNNEQFF. In nucleotides, the CDR3 is TGCGCCAGCAGCACGGGACAGAACAATGAGCAGTTCTTC.

V gene TRBV5-1 combines with J gene TRBJ2-1; no clear D gene. This CDR3 is built from 14 residues. Trimming pared 4 bases from V and 7 bases from J, leaving 15 bases between. The germline gives CDR1 SGHRS, CDR2 YFSETQ. This CDR3 reads CASSAPDLLNEQFF. CDR3 DNA sequence: TGCGCCAGCAGCGCACCGGACCTCCTGAATGAGCAGTTCTTC.

Only a few counts were recorded for this clone. The chain couples TRBV30 to TRBJ1-2; D is undetermined. Germline V gives CDR1 GTSNPN, CDR2 SVGIG (reference sequence). This CDR3 has 13 amino acids. V was pared by 4 bases and J by 6 bases, with 15 bases between. In nucleotides, the CDR3 is TGTGCCTGGACCCCCCGGGTCTCTAATGGCTACACCTTC. Translating gives CAWTPRVSNGYTF.

The chain recombines TRBV7-2 with TRBJ2-7, with a possible D match to TRBD1 (5 bases). Germline lookup yields CDR1 SGHTA and CDR2 FQGNSA. V was shortened by 8 bases and J by 5 bases, with 19 bases between the two germline ends. The CDR3 covers 14 residues. The CDR3 is CASGSEWGKDEQYF. For the CDR3, the DNA is TGTGCCAGCGGCTCAGAGTGGGGCAAGGACGAGCAGTACTTC.

This chain joins TRBV2 and TRBJ1-1, with 9 bases fitting TRBD1. Germline loops: CDR1 SNHLY, CDR2 FYNNEI. The CDR3 covers 15 residues. With 6 bases clipped from V and 5 bases from J, the junction kept 10 bases outside the gene matches. DNA for the CDR3: TGTGCCAGCAGGGCCTTTGGGACAGGGAAAACTGAAGCTTTCTTT. This translates into CASRAFGTGKTEAFF.

The CDR3 DNA is TGTGCCAGCTCATCCATGATAGACAGGGACCATCAGCCCCAGCATTTT. Protein sequence: CASSSMIDRDHQPQHF. This chain uses TRBV18 with TRBJ1-5, with 7 bases fitting TRBD1. V lost 5 bases and J lost 5; bases outside the gene matches: 12. The CDR3 spans 16 residues. Germline V gene lookup returns CDR1 KGHSH and CDR2 LQKENI.

The chain is built from TRBV2 and TRBJ1-1, with 8 bases matching TRBD1. Germline V gene lookup returns CDR1 SNHLY and CDR2 FYNNEI. The CDR3 has 16 residues. With V trimmed by 6 bases and J by 3 bases, 12 bases remained unmatched. CDR3 sequence (DNA): TGTGCCAGCAGGAACACTGACAGGGGAGCGTACACTGAAGCTTTCTTT. This sequence encodes CASRNTDRGAYTEAFF.

The chain couples TRBV7-2 to TRBJ1-3, with D possibly TRBD1 on 5 matching bases. The CDR3 extends over 15 amino acids. Germline-derived CDR1 and CDR2 are SGHTA and FQGNSA. The ends were cut back, 2 bases at V and 4 bases at J, with 12 bases in the middle. The CDR3 region has the DNA TGTGCCAGCAGCTTAACTTTAGGGGCCGGAAACACCATATATTTT. Translating gives CASSLTLGAGNTIYF.

The V gene is TRBV5-1, the J gene TRBJ1-1, with TRBD1 matching over 8 bases. V trimming: 6 bases; J trimming: 2 bases; junction bases outside the gene matches: 6. The germline gives CDR1 SGHRS, CDR2 YFSETQ. CDR3 length: 14 amino acids. As DNA, the CDR3 is TGCGCCAGCATTCCGGGGACAGGAAACACTGAAGCTTTCTTT. Translating gives CASIPGTGNTEAFF.

This clone was detected only a few times. The V call is TRBV6-5, the J call TRBJ1-2, with D perhaps TRBD1 (5 bases). The CDR3 runs 15 residues. Germline CDR1 and CDR2: MNHEY and SVGAGI. V lost 6 bases, J lost 0 bases, and 14 bases lay in between. The CDR3 nucleotides are TGTGCCAGCAGAGAGGGAGGGGCGCCTAACTATGGCTACACCTTC. Translation: CASREGGAPNYGYTF.

Only a few counts were recorded for this clone. This sequence joins TRBV4-1 and TRBJ1-2; no definite D call. CDR3 length: 14 residues. The V gene's germline CDR1 is MGHRA and CDR2 YSYEKL. Deletions cut 0 bases from V and 3 bases from J, with 8 bases between. In nucleotides, the CDR3 is TGCGCCAGCAGCCAAGAGACCTTGCACTATGGCTACACCTTC. Protein product: CASSQETLHYGYTF.

The chain is built from TRBV3-1 (or the pseudogene TRBV3-2) and TRBJ2-7; 9 bases are shared with TRBD1. V gave up 2 bases and J gave up 6 bases; unmatched junction bases: 8. The germline CDR1 and CDR2 sequences are LGHDT and YNNKEL (reference sequence). The CDR3 has 15 amino acids. The CDR3 loop is CASSQSTGGIGEQYV. The CDR3 DNA is TGTGCCAGCAGCCAAAGCACAGGGGGCATAGGCGAGCAGTACGTC.

This rearrangement joins TRBV7-8 to TRBJ2-2, with D possibly TRBD2 on 6 matching bases. CDR3 length: 15 amino acids. Germline lookup yields CDR1 SGHVS and CDR2 FQNEAQ. Between the trimmed V and J ends, which lost 8 bases and 4 bases, there was a span of 17 bases. The CDR3 is CASLSGGARTGELFF. CDR3 DNA sequence: TGTGCCAGCCTTAGCGGAGGGGCCCGCACCGGGGAGCTGTTTTTT.

The chain links TRBV3-1 (or the pseudogene TRBV3-2) to TRBJ1-6; 11 nucleotides agree with TRBD1. The CDR3 runs to 18 residues. Germline V CDR1 and CDR2: LGHDT, YNNKEL (reference sequence). V shed 0 bases and J 6 bases; nucleotides not matched to a gene: 7. The DNA for the CDR3 is TGTGCCAGCAGCCAAGATTGGGGACAGGGGGATCCTAATTCACCCCTCCACTTT. Protein: CASSQDWGQGDPNSPLHF.

CDR3 sequence: CASSLRGDRNTEAFF. In DNA, the CDR3 is TGTGCCAGCTCACTCCGGGGCGACCGGAACACTGAAGCTTTCTTT. The rearrangement links TRBV18 to TRBJ1-1, with a weak D call TRBD1 (5 bases). Trimming took off 4 bases at V and 1 base at J, with 13 bases between the two ends. The CDR3 consists of 15 residues. Looked up from germline, CDR1 is KGHSH and CDR2 is LQKENI. Full variable domain (outside the CDR3, taken from reference TRBV18 and TRBJ1-1): NAGVMQNPRHLVRRRGQEARLRCSPMKGHSHVYWYRQLPEEGLKFMVYLQKENIIDESGMPKERFSAEFPKEGPSILRIQQVVRGDSAAYFCASSLRGDRNTEAFFGQGTRLTVV.

This chain connects TRBV3-1 (or the pseudogene TRBV3-2) to TRBJ1-1; D not resolved. Trimming removed 3 bases from V and 7 bases from J, with 9 bases in between. Germline V lookup: CDR1 LGHDT, CDR2 YNNKEL (reference sequence). This CDR3 contains 12 residues. The CDR3 is CASSHMVGEAFF. CDR3 DNA: TGTGCCAGCAGCCACATGGTGGGTGAAGCTTTCTTT.

The chain combines TRBV2 with TRBJ1-5; 8 bases align to TRBD1. In germline, CDR1 is SNHLY, CDR2 FYNNEI. This CDR3 is 15 amino acids long. V lost 6 bases and J lost 0; bases outside the gene matches: 4. The CDR3 DNA reads TGTGCCAGCAGCGTGGACAGGGCTAGCAATCAGCCCCAGCATTTT. This codes for CASSVDRASNQPQHF.

This chain connects TRBV20-1 to TRBJ1-2; D gene ambiguous. The CDR3 contains 11 residues. CDR1 and CDR2 from the germline V gene are DFQATT and SNEGSKA (reference sequence). The chain's CDR3 is CMTGSFGGYTF. The CDR3 bases are TGCATGACGGGGTCCTTCGGTGGCTACACCTTC.

This rearrangement joins TRBV7-2 to TRBJ2-1; 9 bases fit TRBD1. The CDR3 loop spans 17 amino acids. In germline, CDR1 is SGHTA, CDR2 FQGNSA. After removal of 5 bases from V and 4 bases from J, the junction contained 12 bases not matched to a gene. CDR3 DNA: TGTGCCAGCAGCGAGAGAGGGACAGGGCGGGGATACAATGAGCAGTTCTTC. It encodes CASSERGTGRGYNEQFF.

This chain connects TRBV5-1 to TRBJ2-3; 9 nucleotides agree with TRBD1. Germline trimming cut 6 bases from V and 6 bases from J; bases unmatched to any gene: 14. The germline gives CDR1 SGHRS, CDR2 YFSETQ. This CDR3 is 16 amino acids long. The DNA of the CDR3 is TGCGCCAGCAATCCCCAGGACAGGGGAGGGGTCGATACGCAGTATTTT. This encodes CASNPQDRGGVDTQYF.

The genes are TRBV3-1 (or the pseudogene TRBV3-2) and TRBJ2-1, with TRBD1 identical over 9 bases. The CDR3 is 15 residues long. V shed 3 bases and J 8 bases; nucleotides not matched to a gene: 8. CDR1 and CDR2 from the germline V gene are LGHDT and YNNKEL (reference sequence). The DNA for the CDR3 is TGTGCCAGCAGCCAGTCGGGACAGGGTTTCTATGAGCAGTTCTTC. Its translation is CASSQSGQGFYEQFF.

This rearrangement joins TRBV19 to TRBJ1-1; unclear D gene. V lost 5 bases and J 14 bases, leaving 15 bases between the germline ends. Germline CDR1 LNHDA, CDR2 SQIVND (reference sequence). This CDR3 region has 11 residues. The CDR3 spells CASSYHKGRFF. The CDR3 region has the DNA TGTGCCAGTAGTTATCACAAAGGGCGGTTCTTT.

This chain connects TRBV11-1 to TRBJ2-1; D is ambiguous. The CDR3 has 16 amino acids. Per germline, CDR1 SGHAT and CDR2 FQDESV (reference sequence). The germline V and J ends were trimmed by 5 bases and 4 bases, with 18 bases remaining between them. CDR3 residues: CASSRRLGLLYNEQFF. The CDR3 coding sequence is TGTGCCAGCAGCCGTCGACTCGGGTTGTTGTACAATGAGCAGTTCTTC. Supplemented by reference TRBV11-1 and TRBJ2-1, the full variable domain reads EAEVAQSPRYKITEKSQAVAFWCDPISGHATLYWYRQILGQGPELLVQFQDESVVDDSQLPKDRFSAERLKGVDSTLKIQPAELGDSAMYLCASSRRLGLLYNEQFFGPGTRLTVL.